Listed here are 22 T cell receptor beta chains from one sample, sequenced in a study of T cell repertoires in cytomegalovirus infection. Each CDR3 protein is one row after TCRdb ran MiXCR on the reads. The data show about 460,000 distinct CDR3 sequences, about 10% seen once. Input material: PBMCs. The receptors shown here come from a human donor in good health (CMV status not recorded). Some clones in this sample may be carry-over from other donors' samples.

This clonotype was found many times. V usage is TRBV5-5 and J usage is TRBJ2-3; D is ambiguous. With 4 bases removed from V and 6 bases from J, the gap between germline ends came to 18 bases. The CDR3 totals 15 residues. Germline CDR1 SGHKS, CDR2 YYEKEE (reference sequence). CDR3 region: CASSRSQTSLDTQYF. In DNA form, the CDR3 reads TGTGCCAGCAGCCGTTCGCAAACGTCATTGGATACGCAGTATTTT. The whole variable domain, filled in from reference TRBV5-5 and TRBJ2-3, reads DAGVTQSPTHLIKTRGQQVTLRCSPISGHKSVSWYQQVLGQGPQFIFQYYEKEERGRGNFPDRFSARQFPNYSSELNVNALLLGDSALYLCASSRSQTSLDTQYFGPGTRLTVL.

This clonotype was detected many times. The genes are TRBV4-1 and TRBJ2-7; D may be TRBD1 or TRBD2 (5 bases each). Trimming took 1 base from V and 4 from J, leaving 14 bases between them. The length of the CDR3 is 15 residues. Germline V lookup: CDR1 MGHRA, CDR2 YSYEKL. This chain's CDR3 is CASSQAQWDLYEQYF. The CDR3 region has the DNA TGCGCCAGCAGCCAAGCCCAATGGGACCTTTACGAGCAGTACTTC.

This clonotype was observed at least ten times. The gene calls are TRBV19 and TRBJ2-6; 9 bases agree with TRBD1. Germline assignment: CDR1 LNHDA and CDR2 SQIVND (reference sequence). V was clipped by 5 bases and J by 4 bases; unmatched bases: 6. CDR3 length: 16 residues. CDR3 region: CASSPGQGGGANVLTF. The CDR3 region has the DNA TGTGCCAGTAGTCCGGGACAGGGCGGCGGGGCCAACGTCCTGACTTTC.

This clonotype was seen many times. The CDR3 DNA reads TGTGCCAGCAGTGCTAGTCTTGGGGCCCGTGAAAAACTGTTTTTT. Its protein is CASSASLGAREKLFF. The rearrangement links TRBV2 to TRBJ1-4; a weak D match, TRBD1 (5 bases). The germline CDR1 and CDR2 sequences are SNHLY and FYNNEI. V was cut by 4 bases and J by 7 bases, with 16 bases left in between. There are 15 residues in the CDR3.

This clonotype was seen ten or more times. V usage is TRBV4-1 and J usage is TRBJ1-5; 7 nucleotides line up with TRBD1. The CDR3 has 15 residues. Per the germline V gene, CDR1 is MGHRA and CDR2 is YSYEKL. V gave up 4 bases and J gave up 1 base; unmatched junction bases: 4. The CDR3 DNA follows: TGCGCCAGCAGCCCGAACAGGGGAAGCAATCAGCCCCAGCATTTT. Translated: CASSPNRGSNQPQHF.

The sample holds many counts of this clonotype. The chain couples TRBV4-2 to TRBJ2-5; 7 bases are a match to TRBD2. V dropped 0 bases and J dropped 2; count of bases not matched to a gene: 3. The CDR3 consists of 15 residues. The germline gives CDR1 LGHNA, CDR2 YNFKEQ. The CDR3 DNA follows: TGTGCCAGCAGCCAAGATTGGGGGGGTCAAGAGACCCAGTACTTC. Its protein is CASSQDWGGQETQYF.

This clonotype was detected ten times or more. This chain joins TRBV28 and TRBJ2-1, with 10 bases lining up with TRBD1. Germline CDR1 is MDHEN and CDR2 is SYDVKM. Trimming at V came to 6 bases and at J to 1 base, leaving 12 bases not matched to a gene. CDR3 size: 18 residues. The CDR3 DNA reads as TGTGCCAGCAGATACCGGGACAGGGGAATAGCGTCCTACAATGAGCAGTTCTTC. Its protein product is CASRYRDRGIASYNEQFF.

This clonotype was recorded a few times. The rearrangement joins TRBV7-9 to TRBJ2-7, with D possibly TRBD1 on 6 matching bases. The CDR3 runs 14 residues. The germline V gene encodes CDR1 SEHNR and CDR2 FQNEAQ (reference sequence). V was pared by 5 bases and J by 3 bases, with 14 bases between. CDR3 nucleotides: TGTGCCAGCAGCCCTCGGACAGAGAACTACGAGCAGTACTTC. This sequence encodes CASSPRTENYEQYF.

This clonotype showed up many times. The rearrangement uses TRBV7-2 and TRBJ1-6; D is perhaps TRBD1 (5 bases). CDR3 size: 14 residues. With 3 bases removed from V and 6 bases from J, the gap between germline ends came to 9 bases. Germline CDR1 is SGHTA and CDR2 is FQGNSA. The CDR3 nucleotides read TGTGCCAGCAGCTTCGGGGGGGGTAATTCACCCCTCCACTTT. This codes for CASSFGGGNSPLHF.

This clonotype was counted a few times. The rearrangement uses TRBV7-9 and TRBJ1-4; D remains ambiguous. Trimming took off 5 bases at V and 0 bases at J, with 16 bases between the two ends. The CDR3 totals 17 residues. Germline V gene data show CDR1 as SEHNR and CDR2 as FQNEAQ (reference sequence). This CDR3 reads CASSSYVVTATNEKLFF. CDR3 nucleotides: TGTGCCAGCAGCAGCTACGTGGTCACAGCAACTAATGAAAAACTGTTTTTT. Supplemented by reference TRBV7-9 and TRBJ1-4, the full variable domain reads DTGVSQNPRHKITKRGQNVTFRCDPISEHNRLYWYRQTLGQGPEFLTYFQNEAQLEKSRLLSDRFSAERPKGSFSTLEIQRTEQGDSAMYLCASSSYVVTATNEKLFFGSGTQLSVL.

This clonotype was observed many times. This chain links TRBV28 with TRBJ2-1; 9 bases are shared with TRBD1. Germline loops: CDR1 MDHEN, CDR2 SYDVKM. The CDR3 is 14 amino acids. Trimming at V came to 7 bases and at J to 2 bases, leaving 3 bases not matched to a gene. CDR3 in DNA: TGTGCCAGCAAAGGACAGGGGCCCTACAATGAGCAGTTCTTC. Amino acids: CASKGQGPYNEQFF.

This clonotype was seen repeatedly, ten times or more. CDR3 DNA sequence: TGTGCCAGCAGCTTAAGCAGGGGCGGTGAAAAACTGTTTTTT. Encoded protein: CASSLSRGGEKLFF. The chain links TRBV7-2 to TRBJ1-4, with D perhaps matching TRBD1 (6 bases). Trimming stripped 2 bases from V and 7 bases from J, with 11 bases between. Looked up from germline, CDR1 is SGHTA and CDR2 is FQGNSA. The CDR3 sequence is 14 residues long.

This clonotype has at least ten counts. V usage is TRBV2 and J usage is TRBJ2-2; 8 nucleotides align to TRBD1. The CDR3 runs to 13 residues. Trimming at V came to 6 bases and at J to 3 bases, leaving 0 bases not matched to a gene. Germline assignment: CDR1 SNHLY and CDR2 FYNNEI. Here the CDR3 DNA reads TGTGCCAGCAGACAGGGGGACACCGGGGAGCTGTTTTTT. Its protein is CASRQGDTGELFF.

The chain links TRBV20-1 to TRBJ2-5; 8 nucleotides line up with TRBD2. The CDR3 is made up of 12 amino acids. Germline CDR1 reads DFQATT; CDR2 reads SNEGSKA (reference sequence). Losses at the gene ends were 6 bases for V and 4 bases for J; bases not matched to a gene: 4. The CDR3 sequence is CSAQRETETQYF. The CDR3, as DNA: TGCAGTGCCCAGCGGGAGACAGAGACCCAGTACTTC.

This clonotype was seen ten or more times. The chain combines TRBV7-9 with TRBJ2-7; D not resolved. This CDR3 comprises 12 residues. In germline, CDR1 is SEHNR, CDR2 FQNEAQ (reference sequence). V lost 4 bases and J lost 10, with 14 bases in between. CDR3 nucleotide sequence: TGTGCCAGCAGCTCCGTCGCGCCAGCACAGTACTTC. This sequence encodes CASSSVAPAQYF.

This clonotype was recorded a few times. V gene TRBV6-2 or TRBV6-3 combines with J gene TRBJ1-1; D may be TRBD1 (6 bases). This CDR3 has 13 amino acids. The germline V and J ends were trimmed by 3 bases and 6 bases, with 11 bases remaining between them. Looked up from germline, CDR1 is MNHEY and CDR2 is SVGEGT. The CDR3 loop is CASSYKGDAEAFF. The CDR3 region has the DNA TGTGCCAGCAGTTATAAGGGGGACGCTGAAGCTTTCTTT.

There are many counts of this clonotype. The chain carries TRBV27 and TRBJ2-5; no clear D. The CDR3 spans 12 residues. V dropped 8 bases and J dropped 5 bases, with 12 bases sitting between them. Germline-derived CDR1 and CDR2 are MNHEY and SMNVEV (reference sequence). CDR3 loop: CASGEAMETQYF. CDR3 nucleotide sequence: TGTGCCAGCGGGGAAGCAATGGAGACCCAGTACTTC.

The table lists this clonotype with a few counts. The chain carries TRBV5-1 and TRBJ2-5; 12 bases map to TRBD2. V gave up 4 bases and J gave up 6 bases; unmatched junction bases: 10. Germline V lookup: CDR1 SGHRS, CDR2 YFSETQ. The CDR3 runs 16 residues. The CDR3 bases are TGCGCCAGCAGCATATCCGGGACTAGCGGGTTTAAGACCCAGTACTTC. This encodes CASSISGTSGFKTQYF.

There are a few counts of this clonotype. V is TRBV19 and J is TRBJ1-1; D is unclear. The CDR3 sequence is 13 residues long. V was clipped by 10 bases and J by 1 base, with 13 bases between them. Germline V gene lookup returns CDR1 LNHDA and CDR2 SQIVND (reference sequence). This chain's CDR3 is CATARSRNTEAFF. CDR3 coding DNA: TGTGCCACCGCACGATCTCGGAACACTGAAGCTTTCTTT.

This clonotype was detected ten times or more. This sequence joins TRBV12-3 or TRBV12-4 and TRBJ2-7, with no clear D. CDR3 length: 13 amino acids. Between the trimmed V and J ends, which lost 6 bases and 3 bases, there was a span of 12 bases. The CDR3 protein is CASRSGSHYEQYF. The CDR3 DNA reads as TGTGCCAGCAGGAGTGGGTCTCACTACGAGCAGTACTTC.

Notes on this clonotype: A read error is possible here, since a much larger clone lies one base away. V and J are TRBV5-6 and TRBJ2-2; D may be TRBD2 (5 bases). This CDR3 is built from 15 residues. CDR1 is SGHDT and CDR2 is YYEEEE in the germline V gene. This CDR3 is CASSLVTVGTGELIF. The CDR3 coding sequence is TGTGCCAGCAGCTTGGTAACAGTGGGCACCGGGGAGCTGATTTTT.

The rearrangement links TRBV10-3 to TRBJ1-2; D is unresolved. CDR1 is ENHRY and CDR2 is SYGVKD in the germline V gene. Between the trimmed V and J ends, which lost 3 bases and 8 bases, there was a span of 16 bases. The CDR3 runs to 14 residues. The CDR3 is CAISDPSAGGGYTF. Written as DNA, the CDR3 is TGTGCCATCAGTGATCCGTCGGCGGGAGGGGGCTACACCTTC.